These T cell receptor beta chains were read from a single sample in a study of blood T cell repertoires in COVID-19. Assay: immunoSEQ multiplex PCR; the TCRdb copy retains only in-frame clones and omits some. Of some 350,000 clones in the sample, about 90% were seen once. Sequenced input: peripheral blood. The source is a man aged 18 to 30 with active or convalescent COVID-19. CDR3s include the opening cysteine and the closing phenylalanine or tryptophan. The order of the fields is clone size, V gene, J gene, CDR3 protein. Size is omitted from some rows. Given values are once, few, many or a class for expanded clones.

few	TRBV25-1	TRBJ1-1	CASSDQTGLAFF
NA	TRBV4-3	TRBJ1-5	CASSQSGTLNQPQHF
NA	TRBV27	TRBJ1-4	CASSFLPRDRRTNEKLFF
NA	TRBV7-9	TRBJ2-7	CASSPIITGGIPHEQYF
NA	TRBV5-5	TRBJ1-6	CASRDRGPYNSPLHF
NA	TRBV27	TRBJ2-7	CASIRQGNTLYEQYF
NA	TRBV19	TRBJ1-6	CASSTGTGIGNSPLHF
NA	TRBV28	TRBJ2-7	CASSFPGRDEQYF
NA	TRBV9	TRBJ1-3	CASSLAAQGAFSGNTIYF
NA	TRBV6-5	TRBJ2-3	CASSYRSGTTDTQYF
NA	TRBV29-1	TRBJ1-1	CSVQGRPNTEAFF
NA	TRBV7-3	TRBJ2-3	CASSSGGRGTDTQYF
NA	TRBV30	TRBJ1-5	CASGDTSNPQHF
NA	TRBV5-4	TRBJ2-7	CASSNRLDSYEQYF